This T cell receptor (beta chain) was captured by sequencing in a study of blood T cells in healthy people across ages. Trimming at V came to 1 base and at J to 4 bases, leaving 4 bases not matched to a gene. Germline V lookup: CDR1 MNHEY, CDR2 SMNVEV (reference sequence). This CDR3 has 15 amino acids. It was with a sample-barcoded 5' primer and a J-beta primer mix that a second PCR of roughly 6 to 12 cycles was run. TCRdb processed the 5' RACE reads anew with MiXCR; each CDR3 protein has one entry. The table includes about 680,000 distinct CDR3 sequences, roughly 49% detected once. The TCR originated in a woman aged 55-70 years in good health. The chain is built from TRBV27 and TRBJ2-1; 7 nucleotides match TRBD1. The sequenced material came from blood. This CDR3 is CASSLYGTEYNEQFF. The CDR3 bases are TGTGCCAGCAGTTTATATGGGACAGAGTACAATGAGCAGTTCTTC.